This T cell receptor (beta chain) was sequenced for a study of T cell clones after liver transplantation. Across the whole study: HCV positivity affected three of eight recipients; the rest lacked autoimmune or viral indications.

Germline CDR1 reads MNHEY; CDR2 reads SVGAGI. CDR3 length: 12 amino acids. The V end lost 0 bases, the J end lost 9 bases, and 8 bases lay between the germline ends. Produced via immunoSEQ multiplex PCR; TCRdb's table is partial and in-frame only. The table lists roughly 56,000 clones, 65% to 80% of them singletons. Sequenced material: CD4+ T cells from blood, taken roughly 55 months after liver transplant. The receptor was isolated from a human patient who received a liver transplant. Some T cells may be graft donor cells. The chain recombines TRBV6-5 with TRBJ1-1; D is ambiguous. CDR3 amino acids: CASSYSGTKAFF. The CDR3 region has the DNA TGTGCCAGCAGTTACTCGGGAACGAAAGCTTTCTTT.